Listed below are T cell receptor beta chains from one sample, sequenced in a study of cytomegalovirus exposure and HLA in healthy donors. Profiling relied on immunoSEQ multiplex PCR, and the TCRdb table lists in-frame clones only, not all of them. The repertoire shows under 45,000 clones; the top ten hold 4%. Sequenced material: PBMCs. The receptors shown here come from a male donor in good health and CMV-seronegative. Each CDR3 is given with its conserved first and last residue. A D gene is named only where the DNA matches it firmly.

V	J	D	CDR3	DNA
TRBV27	TRBJ2-3	NA	CASSRFRGTDTQYF	TGTGCCAGCAGTCGATTTAGGGGAACAGATACGCAGTATTTT
TRBV19	TRBJ1-5	NA	CASRDTGNQPQHF	TGTGCCAGCCGGGACACCGGCAATCAGCCCCAGCATTTT
TRBV7-2	TRBJ2-3	TRBD1	CASSLALRDSRTDTQYF	TGTGCCAGCAGCTTAGCGCTTCGGGACAGTAGAACAGATACGCAGTATTTT
TRBV5-1	TRBJ1-3	TRBD1	CASSWTFTGGDSGNTIYF	TGCGCCAGCAGCTGGACCTTCACAGGGGGCGACTCTGGAAACACCATATATTTT
TRBV19	TRBJ1-2	NA	CASSIRGGQGSGYGYTF	TGTGCCAGTAGTATCAGGGGCGGGCAGGGGTCTGGCTATGGCTACACCTTC
TRBV5-6	TRBJ1-3	NA	CASSLGYSGNTIYF	TGTGCCAGCAGCTTGGGTTACTCTGGAAACACCATATATTTT
TRBV25-1	TRBJ2-2	NA	CASSPERSLAGELFF	TGTGCCAGCAGCCCCGAGCGGTCACTTGCCGGGGAGCTGTTTTTT
TRBV7-2	TRBJ2-7	NA	CASSFGQTEEQYF	TGTGCCAGCAGCTTTGGACAGACCGAGGAGCAGTACTTC
TRBV12-5	TRBJ1-3	NA	CASGLTAGSRGNTIYF	TGTGCTAGTGGTTTGACGGCAGGTTCGCGAGGAAACACCATATATTTT
TRBV2	TRBJ1-5	TRBD1	CASRLDRGGRNQPQHF	TGTGCCAGCAGGCTGGACAGGGGTGGGCGCAATCAGCCCCAGCATTTT
TRBV30	TRBJ1-5	NA	CAWSGFDSNQPQHF	TGTGCCTGGAGTGGCTTTGACAGTAATCAGCCCCAGCATTTT
TRBV19	TRBJ2-7	TRBD1	CASSRRGQDEQYF	TGTGCCAGTAGTCGGAGGGGACAGGACGAGCAGTACTTC
TRBV5-1	TRBJ1-4	TRBD1	CASSLGTGENEKLFF	TGCGCCAGCAGTCTCGGGACAGGAGAAAATGAAAAACTGTTTTTT
TRBV18	TRBJ2-5	TRBD1	CASSSKRQTGTGSVETQYF	TGTGCCAGCTCGTCTAAACGACAGACCGGGACAGGGTCGGTGGAGACCCAGTACTTC
TRBV5-1	TRBJ1-2	TRBD1	CASSGQGVGYTF	TGCGCCAGCTCGGGACAGGGCGTCGGCTACACCTTC
TRBV2	TRBJ2-7	TRBD2	CASRLADASYEQYF	TGTGCCAGCAGACTAGCGGATGCGAGCTACGAGCAGTACTTC
TRBV19	TRBJ1-1	NA	CASSIGTLQAFF	TGTGCCAGTAGTATCGGGACTTTACAAGCTTTCTTT
TRBV28	TRBJ1-5	NA	CASSRDSNQPQHF	TGTGCCAGCAGCAGGGATAGCAATCAGCCCCAGCATTTT
TRBV2	TRBJ1-1	TRBD1	CASSPRDRGSAEAFF	TGTGCCAGCAGCCCCCGGGACAGGGGGAGCGCTGAAGCTTTCTTT
TRBV10-3	TRBJ1-1	NA	CAISEWGTKDEAFF	TGTGCCATCAGTGAGTGGGGGACTAAGGATGAAGCTTTCTTT
TRBV4-1	TRBJ2-3	TRBD2	CASSPRTSGDTTDTQYF	TGCGCCAGCAGCCCGCGGACTAGCGGGGACACTACAGATACGCAGTATTTT
TRBV6-4	TRBJ2-1	TRBD2	CASSDLAGGNNEQFF	TGTGCCAGCAGTGACCTAGCGGGGGGCAACAATGAGCAGTTCTTC
TRBV14	TRBJ1-1	TRBD1	CASTLRTGGEAFF	TGTGCCAGCACCCTGAGGACAGGCGGGGAAGCTTTCTTT
TRBV28	TRBJ1-1	NA	CASTSTGSPPEAFF	TGTGCCAGCACCTCAACCGGGAGCCCCCCTGAAGCTTTCTTT
TRBV11-1	TRBJ1-2	TRBD1	CASRGTGAYGYTF	TGTGCCAGCAGAGGGACAGGGGCCTATGGCTACACCTTC
TRBV5-4	TRBJ2-2	TRBD2	CASRRGVSGINTGELFF	TGTGCCAGCAGGCGAGGGGTTAGCGGGATCAACACCGGGGAGCTGTTTTTT
TRBV7-7	TRBJ2-5	TRBD2	CASSRSGVGETQYF	TGTGCCAGCAGCCGTAGCGGGGTGGGGGAGACCCAGTACTTC
TRBV27	TRBJ1-1	NA	CASSLRRDTEAFF	TGTGCCAGCAGTTTACGGCGGGACACTGAAGCTTTCTTT
TRBV6-5	TRBJ1-2	NA	CASRLDGRAYGYTF	TGTGCCAGCAGACTGGACGGGAGGGCGTATGGCTACACCTTC
TRBV21-1	TRBJ1-1	NA	CASSMTGNTEAFF	TGTGCCAGCAGCATGACAGGAAACACTGAAGCTTTCTTT
TRBV9	TRBJ2-5	NA	CASSPYDSQETQYF	TGTGCCAGCTCCCCATACGACAGTCAAGAGACCCAGTACTTC
TRBV30	TRBJ2-7	NA	CAWSGGVPYEQYF	TGTGCCTGGAGTGGGGGGGTTCCCTACGAGCAGTACTTC
TRBV11-3	TRBJ2-2	TRBD1	CASGDRVGGELFF	TGTGCCAGCGGGGACAGGGTCGGCGGGGAGCTGTTTTTT
TRBV6-6	TRBJ2-1	TRBD2	CASSPGAGLDFNEQFF	TGTGCCAGCAGCCCCGGGGCGGGACTAGATTTCAATGAGCAGTTCTTC